This paragraph covers one TCR beta chain sequence. Its matching antigen is unknown. The assay was immunoSEQ multiplex PCR, and TCRdb's table has in-frame clones only and misses some. The sample holds 2 million to 2.5 million clones, roughly 94% seen once. This sample was taken from a study of shared clonotypes between healthy human individuals. Study information: Each donor's CD4 naive and CD4 memory cells filled three plates apiece, CD8 naive two, and CD8 memory one. Overall study findings and caveats: A small donor pool kept down the genetic and exposure-history diversity that was represented. About 5% of naive CD4 clonotypes were common to several donors.

The germline CDR1 and CDR2 sequences are KGHSH and LQKENI. V gave up 3 bases and J gave up 4 bases; unmatched junction bases: 7. This CDR3 comprises 15 residues. V usage is TRBV18 and J usage is TRBJ1-2, with TRBD1 identical over 8 bases. Sequenced: naive CD4+ T cells sorted from blood. Noted subset: CD45RA+ positively selected. This clonotype was obtained from a man between 18 and 29 years old in good health. The CDR3, as DNA: TGTGCCAGCTCACCGGACGGACAGGGCGGCTATGGCTACACCTTC. Translated: CASSPDGQGGYGYTF.